This T cell receptor beta chain was captured by sequencing in a study of T cell repertoires in cytomegalovirus infection. Study overall: Recently identified HLA-C-restricted CMV epitopes were used, and well-studied HLA-B-restricted CMV epitopes were used as well. Signatures in public TCR beta sequences pointed to both CMV infection and matching HLA type.

This clonotype has ten or more counts. Its antigen is currently unknown. Study conclusions and caveats: CMV-specific HLA-C-restricted TCR beta clonotypes dominated the ex vivo response.

A single record per CDR3 protein comes from TCRdb applying MiXCR to the reads. The sample consists of hundreds of thousands of distinct CDR3 sequences, roughly a third of them appearing once. Sequenced here: cultured PBMCs, sampled from culture after CMV antigen stimulation. This receptor was taken from a human donor in good health (CMV status not recorded). Some clones in this sample may be carry-over from other donors' samples.

CDR3 protein: CASSTGTSSAEQYV. CDR3 DNA: TGTGCCAGCAGCACCGGGACTAGTTCTGCCGAGCAGTACGTC. The chain links TRBV7-2 to TRBJ2-7; 8 nucleotides match TRBD2. CDR1 and CDR2 (germline): SGHTA, FQGNSA. V lost 5 bases, J lost 6 bases, and 9 bases stayed unmatched. The CDR3 runs 14 residues.